A selection of T cell receptor beta chains follows, all from one sample in a study of a mutant IDH1 vaccine in newly diagnosed glioma. Only in-frame clones appear in the TCRdb table, and some are missing; sequencing was by immunoSEQ multiplex PCR. The repertoire holds around 60,000 clones, with more than 80% as singletons. No antigen has been identified for these receptors. Sequenced material: PBMCs, taken from a glioma patient whose treatment included an IDH1 peptide vaccine. These receptor sequences come from a man in his forties with glioma. CDR3s include the opening cysteine and the closing phenylalanine or tryptophan. Fields, in order: V gene, clone size, D gene, J gene, CDR3 DNA, CDR3 protein. The D gene is left open where the match is weak. Not every row has a clone size; where given, it reads once, few, many or a size class.

>TRBV9|.|TRBD1|TRBJ2-3
TGTGCCAGCAGCGGAGGACAGGGGACAGATACGCAGTATTTT
CASSGGQGTDTQYF
>TRBV28|.|.|TRBJ1-2
TGTGCCAGCAATACGGGGTCCTATGGCTACACCTTC
CASNTGSYGYTF
>TRBV5-4|.|.|TRBJ2-3
TGTGCCAGCAGCTTGGTTGACCTAACAGATACGCAGTATTTT
CASSLVDLTDTQYF
>TRBV7-3|.|TRBD2|TRBJ2-3
TGTGCCACCAGACTAGCGGGAGAGGATACGCAGTATTTT
CATRLAGEDTQYF
>TRBV6-6|.|.|TRBJ2-5
TGTGCCAGCAGTTACTCAAGGGGTCAAGAGACCCAGTACTTC
CASSYSRGQETQYF
>TRBV11-2|.|TRBD2|TRBJ2-1
TGTGCCAGCAGCACCGGGACTAGCTACAATGAGCAGTTCTTC
CASSTGTSYNEQFF
>TRBV27|few|.|TRBJ1-1
TGTGCCAGCAGTTTATCATCAGGGCTAGTAGCTTTCTTT
CASSLSSGLVAFF
>TRBV19|few|.|TRBJ1-1
TGTGCCAGTAGTATCACAGGTCTGAACACTGAAGCTTTCTTT
CASSITGLNTEAFF
>TRBV19|.|.|TRBJ1-5
TGTGCCAGTAGCACCCTGGACGGCAGCCTGAGCTATAGCAATCAGCCCCAGCATTTT
CASSTLDGSLSYSNQPQHF
>TRBV6-5|.|TRBD1|TRBJ2-3
TGTGCCACCCGACAGGGGGCTGAAGATACGCAGTATTTT
CATRQGAEDTQYF
>TRBV20-1|.|.|TRBJ2-1
TGCAGTGGGACAGACTACAATGAGCAGTTCTTC
CSGTDYNEQFF
>TRBV7-2|.|TRBD1|TRBJ2-7
TGTGCCAGCAGCGAAACCCCGGGGGGACAGGGGGCCTACGAGCAGTACTTC
CASSETPGGQGAYEQYF
>TRBV27|few|.|TRBJ1-2
TGTGCCACCTCCGGGGACGGGTCGAACTATGGCTACACCTTC
CATSGDGSNYGYTF
>TRBV30|.|TRBD2|TRBJ2-5
TGTGCCTGGAGTTCGTGGGGCACTAGCGGGGGAGAGACCCAGTACTTC
CAWSSWGTSGGETQYF
>TRBV28|.|.|TRBJ2-7
TGTGCCAGCAGCCGGATAAGACAGGACGCCTCCTACGAGCAGTACTTC
CASSRIRQDASYEQYF
>TRBV5-1|once|TRBD2|TRBJ2-1
TGCGCCAGCAGCTTGGGCATTCTAGCGGAGGGGATCTCCTACAATGAGCAGTTCTTC
CASSLGILAEGISYNEQFF
>TRBV19|.|TRBD2|TRBJ2-3
TGTGCCAGTAGGCCGCAGGGAGGGCCCCTCTCAGATACGCAGTATTTT
CASRPQGGPLSDTQYF
>TRBV13|.|.|TRBJ1-6
TGTGCCAGCAGCTTAGCACGGAGCTCCTATAATTCACCCCTCCACTTT
CASSLARSSYNSPLHF
>TRBV19|.|TRBD2|TRBJ2-1
TGTGCCAGTAGTATATTCGGCGGGGGGATCTACAATGAGCAGTTCTTC
CASSIFGGGIYNEQFF
>TRBV29-1|.|.|TRBJ2-1
TGCAGCGTCTCGAAGTCGGCGGGGGCGGACAATGAGCAGTTCTTC
CSVSKSAGADNEQFF
>TRBV28|once|TRBD1|TRBJ2-1
TGTGCCAGCAGACAACCTCGCCGGGACAGAAAAGCCTATGAGCAGTTCTTC
CASRQPRRDRKAYEQFF
>TRBV30|.|.|TRBJ2-7
TGTGCCTGGAGTGTACGGATCTGGAACTCCTACGAGCAGTACTTC
CAWSVRIWNSYEQYF
>TRBV7-2|.|.|TRBJ1-4
TGTGCCAGCAGCTCATATACCGGGGATGGTGAAAAACTGTTTTTT
CASSSYTGDGEKLFF
>TRBV18|few|TRBD1|TRBJ1-1
TGTGCCAGCTCACCTCTTACCGGGACAGCGAACACTGAAGCTTTCTTT
CASSPLTGTANTEAFF
>TRBV11-2|.|.|TRBJ2-1
TGTGCCAGCAGCTTAAAGCGATATGAGCAGTTCTTC
CASSLKRYEQFF
>TRBV5-1|.|.|TRBJ2-7
TGCGCCAGCAGCTTGGCTGGGTCGGTAGCACCTTCGTACGAGCAGTACTTC
CASSLAGSVAPSYEQYF
>TRBV7-2|once|.|TRBJ1-5
TGTGCCAGCAGCTTAGCGGGGGGGGGCAATCAGCCCCAGCATTTT
CASSLAGGGNQPQHF
>TRBV4-1|.|TRBD1|TRBJ2-7
TGCGCCAGCAGCCAAGTAGAGACAGGGAACTACGAGCAGTACTTC
CASSQVETGNYEQYF
>TRBV7-2|.|.|TRBJ2-1
TGTGCCAGCAGCTTAGTTGCTGGGGGCGCGAGGAATGAGCAGTTCTTC
CASSLVAGGARNEQFF
>TRBV6-1|.|TRBD2|TRBJ2-7
TGTGCCAGCAGTGGAGTAGCGGGGAGCTCCTACGAGCAGTACTTC
CASSGVAGSSYEQYF
>TRBV30|.|TRBD2|TRBJ2-3
TGTGCCTGGAGTGCCCTAGCGGGAGTTACAGATACGCAGTATTTT
CAWSALAGVTDTQYF
>TRBV19|.|.|TRBJ2-1
TGTGCCAGTAGTATTGCTAGGTCCGATGAGCAGTTCTTC
CASSIARSDEQFF
>TRBV18|.|.|TRBJ1-6
TGTGCCAGCTCACCATTTCCCCTGGGGAATTCACCCCTCCACTTT
CASSPFPLGNSPLHF
>TRBV11-3|.|.|TRBJ2-1
TGTGCCAGCAGCTTTAATGGCAATGAGCAGTTCTTC
CASSFNGNEQFF
>TRBV7-3|.|TRBD2|TRBJ2-1
TGTGCCAGCAGCTTAGACAGCGGGAGAAGTTTCGAGGAGCAGTTCTTC
CASSLDSGRSFEEQFF
>TRBV6-5|.|.|TRBJ2-7
TGTGCCAGCAGTTACTCGAGTCGCGGCTACGAGCAGTACTTC
CASSYSSRGYEQYF
>TRBV7-2|.|.|TRBJ2-5
TGTGCCAGCAGTGCCGTGGGGGGCGAGACCCAGTACTTC
CASSAVGGETQYF
>TRBV28|.|TRBD1|TRBJ2-7
TGTGCCAGCAGCCGTCGACAGGGGGGAAGATACGAGCAGTACTTC
CASSRRQGGRYEQYF
>TRBV4-3|few|TRBD1|TRBJ1-2
TGCGCCAGCAGCCCCGACAGGGTAAGGGATGGCTACACCTTC
CASSPDRVRDGYTF
>TRBV27|.|TRBD1|TRBJ2-5
TGTGCCAGCAGTTACAGGGGTGTGGGGACCCAGTACTTC
CASSYRGVGTQYF
>TRBV11-3|.|TRBD2|TRBJ2-2
TGTGCCAGCAGCTTAGAACCAAGCGGGGGGAACACCGGGGAGCTGTTTTTT
CASSLEPSGGNTGELFF
>TRBV11-3|few|.|TRBJ1-5
TGTGCCAGCAGCTTAGTTTCGGGTTACAATCAGCCCCAGCATTTT
CASSLVSGYNQPQHF
>TRBV7-2|.|.|TRBJ2-3
TGTGCCAGCAGCTTACTAGTTTCAGATACGCAGTATTTT
CASSLLVSDTQYF
>TRBV7-2|.|TRBD2|TRBJ2-3
TGTGCCAGCAGCTCGACCCTGACTAGCGCTTTCCCCGGGGATACGCAGTATTTT
CASSSTLTSAFPGDTQYF
>TRBV6-5|.|.|TRBJ2-7
TGTGCCAGCAGTTCCTTGACCCTGGACAGCTCCTACGAGCAGTACTTC
CASSSLTLDSSYEQYF
>TRBV27|.|.|TRBJ2-7
TGTGCCAGCAGTTTATGGGGCGGCTACGAGCAGTACTTC
CASSLWGGYEQYF